A single sample is the source of the 26 T cell receptor beta chains below, sequenced in a study of immune heterogeneity within non-small cell lung tumors. Template material comprised bulk tumor genomic DNA at roughly 630 ng per sample. Far-apart biopsies, several per primary tumor, were taken during surgery. Untreated, newly diagnosed non-small cell lung cancer patients underwent curative surgery. Multiplex PCR with 32 V and 13 J primers amplified TCR beta CDR3. TCRdb analysed the multiplex PCR reads with MiXCR anew, one entry per CDR3 protein. The table has about 21,000 distinct CDR3 sequences, more than 25% seen once; the top ten hold about 4.5%. Sequencing used lung tumor tissue. The receptors shown here come from a man aged 35 to 55 with non-small cell lung cancer.

Concerning this clonotype itself: Being one base from a much bigger clone, this may be a read error. The CDR3 DNA follows: TGTGCCTGGAGTGAAGGGGTCGTCAATGAAGCTTTCTTT. It yields the protein CAWSEGVVNEAFF. The genes are TRBV30 and TRBJ1-1; D is possibly TRBD1 (5 bases). Germline V lookup: CDR1 GTSNPN, CDR2 SVGIG (reference sequence). The CDR3 has 13 amino acids. Trimming stripped 1 base from V and 7 bases from J, with 13 bases between.

This clonotype is judged medium-sized (0.01 to 0.1%). CDR3 residues: CATSERVDSRGEQFF. The DNA for the CDR3 is TGTGCCACCAGCGAGAGGGTGGACAGCCGCGGGGAGCAGTTCTTC. V usage is TRBV15 and J usage is TRBJ2-1; TRBD1 is a possible D gene (6 bases). The V end was cut by 5 bases, the J end by 10 bases, with 21 bases between. Germline V gene data show CDR1 as LNHNV and CDR2 as YYDKDF (reference sequence). This CDR3 is 15 amino acids long.

Of note for this clonotype: A read error may explain this, as a much larger clone is one base away. V gene TRBV9 combines with J gene TRBJ2-7, with no clear D. The CDR3 totals 15 residues. The V gene lost 0 bases and the J gene lost 2 bases, with 12 bases spanning the gap. Germline CDR1 SGDLS, CDR2 YYNGEE. CDR3 bases: TGTGCCAGCAGCGTAGGGCCGGTAGAGACCTACGAGCAGTACTTC. Translating it yields CASSVGPVETYEQYF.

The chain joins TRBV5-1 to TRBJ2-1, with D tentatively TRBD2 (6 bases). In germline, CDR1 is SGHRS, CDR2 YFSETQ. CDR3 length equals 15 residues. V gave up 3 bases and J gave up 0 bases, with 10 bases separating them. The CDR3 sequence: CASSWDFSSYNEQFF. The CDR3, as DNA: TGCGCCAGCAGCTGGGACTTCAGCTCCTACAATGAGCAGTTCTTC.

In this sample, this clonotype turned up many times. This chain uses TRBV19 with TRBJ1-5; a weak D match, TRBD1 (6 bases). Germline CDR1 and CDR2: LNHDA and SQIVND (reference sequence). V gave up 3 bases and J gave up 6 bases, with 12 bases separating them. The CDR3 has 14 amino acids. The CDR3 sequence is CASSIRPGAQPQHF. For the CDR3, the DNA is TGTGCCAGTAGTATCAGGCCGGGGGCTCAGCCCCAGCATTTT.

A note on this clonotype: A read error is possible here, since a much larger clone lies one base away. V usage is TRBV19 and J usage is TRBJ2-1; perhaps D is TRBD1 or TRBD2 (5 bases each). This CDR3 has 15 residues. Germline V gene data show CDR1 as LNHDA and CDR2 as SQIVND (reference sequence). The chain's CDR3 is CASSISGTIYNEQSF. CDR3 coding DNA: TGTGCCAGTAGTATATCCGGGACGATCTACAATGAGCAGTCCTTC. The full variable domain, completed using reference TRBV19 and TRBJ2-1, is DGGITQSPKYLFRKEGQNVTLSCEQNLNHDAMYWYRQDPGQGLRLIYYSQIVNDFQKGDIAEGYSVSREKKESFPLTVTSAQKNPTAFYLCASSISGTIYNEQSFGPGTRLTVL.

This clonotype showed up many times. The chain joins TRBV4-2 to TRBJ1-2, with TRBD1 matching over 7 bases. The CDR3 sequence is 14 residues long. Germline values: CDR1 LGHNA, CDR2 YNFKEQ. V trimming: 1 base; J trimming: 8 bases; junction bases outside the gene matches: 7. This CDR3 reads CASSQGPGTAGYTF. The CDR3 nucleotides are TGTGCCAGCAGCCAAGGGCCGGGGACAGCCGGCTACACCTTC.

This clonotype was found a few times. The chain links TRBV4-1 to TRBJ1-5; D remains ambiguous. The CDR3 is 12 residues long. The V end lost 0 bases, the J end lost 6 bases, and 3 bases lay between the germline ends. Germline assignment: CDR1 MGHRA and CDR2 YSYEKL. The CDR3 reads CASSQEGQPQHF. The CDR3 nucleotides are TGCGCCAGCAGCCAAGAAGGTCAGCCCCAGCATTTT.

At least ten counts were recorded for this clonotype. The chain couples TRBV2 to TRBJ2-7, with 13 bases fitting TRBD2. V shed 7 bases and J 6 bases; nucleotides not matched to a gene: 6. Germline V gene lookup returns CDR1 SNHLY and CDR2 FYNNEI. The CDR3 contains 14 residues. The CDR3 here is CASTGLAGEGEQYF. The CDR3 nucleotides read TGTGCCAGCACCGGACTAGCGGGAGAGGGCGAGCAGTACTTC.

The chain carries TRBV19 and TRBJ2-3; D may be TRBD2 (6 bases). The CDR3 is made up of 15 amino acids. The V gene's germline CDR1 is LNHDA and CDR2 SQIVND (reference sequence). The V and J ends lost 3 bases and 8 bases respectively, with 18 bases between them. This chain's CDR3 is CASSIGTAEVGTQYF. Here the CDR3 DNA reads TGTGCCAGTAGTATCGGGACTGCCGAAGTGGGTACGCAGTATTTT.

Comment on this clonotype: One base away lies a much larger clone, so this may be a sequencing read error. The final CDR3 position lacks the conserved phenylalanine or tryptophan, pointing to a likely read error. The chain carries TRBV5-1 and TRBJ2-7; perhaps TRBD2 as D (6 bases). Trimming stripped 3 bases from V and 3 bases from J, with 10 bases between. Germline V CDR1 and CDR2: SGHRS, YFSETQ. The CDR3 runs to 13 residues. The CDR3 reads CASSYRENYEQYS. The CDR3 coding sequence is TGCGCCAGCAGCTACCGGGAGAACTACGAGCAGTACTCC.

The V and J genes are TRBV12-3 or TRBV12-4 and TRBJ2-2; D is unresolved. V was trimmed by 1 base and J by 4 bases, leaving 7 bases between them. CDR3 length equals 14 residues. CDR3 sequence reads: CASSLGPGTGELFF. The CDR3, as DNA: TGTGCCAGCAGTTTAGGTCCGGGCACCGGGGAGCTGTTTTTT.

This clonotype was picked up many times. The J gene is TRBJ2-7, the V gene TRBV10-3; 8 bases match TRBD2. In germline, CDR1 is ENHRY, CDR2 SYGVKD. Losses at the gene ends were 7 bases for V and 7 bases for J; bases not matched to a gene: 9. The CDR3 is 13 residues long. CDR3 nucleotide sequence: TGTGCCATCATGGAGCGGGAGTTAGAAGAGCAGTACTTC. Amino acid sequence: CAIMERELEEQYF.

This clonotype was counted a few times. V usage is TRBV20-1 and J usage is TRBJ2-3; TRBD2 matches 12 bases. Germline V gives CDR1 DFQATT, CDR2 SNEGSKA (reference sequence). Trimming took 7 bases from V and 6 from J; bases not matched to a gene: 8. The length of the CDR3 is 14 residues. In DNA, the CDR3 is TGCAGTGGATTGACTAGCGGGAGCGGTGATACGCAGTATTTT. It encodes CSGLTSGSGDTQYF.

This clonotype was seen many times. J is TRBJ1-2 and V is TRBV7-9, with unresolved D. This CDR3 comprises 13 residues. Germline V gene data show CDR1 as SEHNR and CDR2 as FQNEAQ (reference sequence). Between the trimmed V and J ends, which lost 4 bases and 2 bases, there was a span of 8 bases. The CDR3 sequence is CASSSQANYGYTF. CDR3 coding DNA: TGTGCCAGCAGCTCTCAGGCCAACTATGGCTACACCTTC. Combining the CDR3 with reference TRBV7-9 and TRBJ1-2 gives the whole variable domain DTGVSQNPRHKITKRGQNVTFRCDPISEHNRLYWYRQTLGQGPEFLTYFQNEAQLEKSRLLSDRFSAERPKGSFSTLEIQRTEQGDSAMYLCASSSQANYGYTFGSGTRLTVV.

The J gene is TRBJ2-1, the V gene TRBV20-1; TRBD2 might be the D (5 bases). Trimming pared 6 bases from V and 5 bases from J, leaving 8 bases between. Looked up from germline, CDR1 is DFQATT and CDR2 is SNEGSKA (reference sequence). The CDR3 extends over 11 amino acids. The DNA of the CDR3 is TGCAGTGCCTCGGGAAACAATGAGCAGTTCTTC. Protein: CSASGNNEQFF.

For this clonotype: This clone may be a read error of a much larger clone one base away. This rearrangement joins TRBV7-2 to TRBJ2-7; D could derive from TRBD1 or TRBD2 (5 bases each). There are 13 residues in the CDR3. Per the germline V gene, CDR1 is SGHTA and CDR2 is FQGNSA. The DNA of the CDR3 is TGTGCCAGCAGCTTCGCCGTCCGGGGCGAGCACTACTTC. It encodes CASSFAVRGEHYF.

About this clonotype itself: The junction shows a germline mismatch at one end, possibly a read error. This chain uses TRBV30 with TRBJ2-2; 9 bases align to TRBD1. The length of the CDR3 is 14 residues. Looked up from germline, CDR1 is GTSNPN and CDR2 is SVGIG (reference sequence). Here the CDR3 DNA reads TGTGCCTGGCACAGGGGGCTACTGGCCGGGGAGATGTTTTTT. It translates to CAWHRGLLAGEMFF.

The CDR3 sequence: CAIRAGLDVYEQYF. In DNA, the CDR3 is TGTGCCATCAGGGCAGGACTAGACGTCTACGAGCAGTACTTC. The genes are TRBV10-3 and TRBJ2-7; 7 bases fit TRBD2. Germline assignment: CDR1 ENHRY and CDR2 SYGVKD. The CDR3 runs to 14 residues. Trimming cost V 6 bases and J 3 bases; bases outside gene matches: 8.

This clonotype was found a few times. A much larger clone is a single base away; this may be a read error. The rearrangement uses TRBV12-3 or TRBV12-4 and TRBJ1-1, with D unclear. This CDR3 comprises 13 residues. The CDR3 loop is CASSLTENTEVFF. Here the CDR3 DNA reads TGTGCCAGCAGTTTGACGGAGAACACTGAAGTTTTCTTT.

This clonotype was seen more than once but under ten times. The chain links TRBV20-1 to TRBJ1-5; maybe TRBD1 (5 bases). Between the trimmed V and J ends, which lost 3 bases and 0 bases, there was a span of 12 bases. Germline CDR1 reads DFQATT; CDR2 reads SNEGSKA (reference sequence). The CDR3 has 15 amino acids. CDR3 bases: TGCAGTGCTAGGGACAAATTGTATAGCAATCAGCCCCAGCATTTT. As protein: CSARDKLYSNQPQHF.

V usage is TRBV27 and J usage is TRBJ1-4, with 12 bases aligning to TRBD1. The ends lost 5 bases at V and 8 bases at J; junction bases unmatched: 9. Germline CDR1 is MNHEY and CDR2 is SMNVEV (reference sequence). This CDR3 spans 16 amino acids. CDR3 in DNA: TGTGCCAGCAGTGCGGGGACCGGGACAGGGGGCGAAAAACTGTTTTTT. Translation gives CASSAGTGTGGEKLFF. The complete variable domain, with remaining parts taken from reference TRBV27 and TRBJ1-4, reads EAQVTQNPRYLITVTGKKLTVTCSQNMNHEYMSWYRQDPGLGLRQIYYSMNVEVTDKGDVPEGYKVSRKEKRNFPLILESPSPNQTSLYFCASSAGTGTGGEKLFFGSGTQLSVL.

This clonotype has ten or more counts. In DNA, the CDR3 is TGCGCCAGCCCTCAACTAGCGGGGCAAAGCGAGCAGTACTTC. Protein sequence: CASPQLAGQSEQYF. V usage is TRBV10-1 and J usage is TRBJ2-7, with 10 nucleotides matching TRBD2. The germline CDR1 and CDR2 sequences are WNHNN and SYGVQD (reference sequence). The CDR3 sequence is 14 residues long. Unmatched junction bases numbered 10, after V lost 8 bases and J lost 6 bases.

On this clonotype: One base away lies a much larger clone, so this may be a sequencing read error. The V call is TRBV15, the J call TRBJ2-7; D gene uncertain. Germline V CDR1 and CDR2: LNHNV, YYDKDF (reference sequence). The V end was cut by 0 bases, the J end by 7 bases, with 7 bases between. The CDR3 covers 12 residues. The CDR3 here is CATSREKSEQYF. The CDR3 nucleotides read TGTGCCACCAGCAGAGAAAAATCTGAGCAGTACTTC.

CDR3 loop: CSVKREVGGELFF. DNA of the CDR3: TGCAGCGTGAAGCGGGAGGTGGGCGGGGAGCTGTTTTTT. This rearrangement joins TRBV29-1 to TRBJ2-2; 9 nucleotides line up with TRBD2. V was pared by 6 bases and J by 7 bases, with 6 bases of the junction left unmatched. In germline, CDR1 is SQVTM, CDR2 ANQGSEA. The CDR3 extends over 13 amino acids.

This clonotype is judged large. The CDR3 coding sequence is TGCGCCAGCAGTCACGGAGACGTCGGCTACGAGCAGTACTTC. The encoded protein is CASSHGDVGYEQYF. The V gene is TRBV5-1, the J gene TRBJ2-7; no clear D. Germline V CDR1 and CDR2: SGHRS, YFSETQ. The CDR3 is made up of 14 amino acids. Trimming left V 5 bases short and J 3 bases short, with 15 bases between.